These T cell receptor beta chains were read from a single sample in a study of cytomegalovirus exposure and HLA in healthy donors. Repertoires were generated with immunoSEQ multiplex PCR, while TCRdb's copy carries only in-frame clones and drops some. The sample has more than 90,000 clones; less than 80% are singletons. Source material: PBMCs. The receptors shown here come from a woman aged 30 to 39 in good health and CMV-seronegative. Both conserved end residues are part of each CDR3. The D gene is left open where the match is weak. Clone size, where shown, is once, few, many, or a class for clones that have expanded.

clone_size j_call d_call v_call cdr3_nt cdr3_aa
few TRBJ2-5 - TRBV9 TGTGCCAGCAGCGTACAGGGCGTTGAGACCCAGTACTTC CASSVQGVETQYF
- TRBJ1-1 - TRBV2 TGTGCCAGCAGTGAGGCTGCGAACACTGAAGCTTTCTTT CASSEAANTEAFF
- TRBJ2-6 - TRBV6-4 TGTGCCAGCAGTGAGACAGAGAGCTCTGGGGCCAACGTCCTGACTTTC CASSETESSGANVLTF
- TRBJ2-7 - TRBV4-2 TGTGCCAGCAGCCAAGATATAACTCCGTACTACGAGCAGTACTTC CASSQDITPYYEQYF
- TRBJ2-1 TRBD2 TRBV19 TGTGCCAGTAGTATGGGGCGGGAGGGATATGAGCAGTTCTTC CASSMGREGYEQFF
- TRBJ1-6 - TRBV5-1 TGCGCCAGCAGCTCGGACATGACAAGTTCACCCCTCCACTTT CASSSDMTSSPLHF
- TRBJ2-1 - TRBV30 TGTGCCTGGAGTGTACTCTCCGGCTACAATGAGCAGTTCTTC CAWSVLSGYNEQFF
- TRBJ1-6 TRBD1 TRBV7-2 TGTGCCAGCAGCTTAGGGACAGGATACAATTCACCCCTCCACTTT CASSLGTGYNSPLHF
- TRBJ2-5 TRBD2 TRBV6-1 TGTGCCAGCCGGACTAGCGGGAGGGCCCTAGGTGAGCAGTACTTC CASRTSGRALGEQYF
- TRBJ1-2 - TRBV12-2 TGTGCAAGTCGCTTAGCCCCCGGACAAGAGGTAGATTATGGCTACACCTTC CASRLAPGQEVDYGYTF
few TRBJ2-5 TRBD2 TRBV10-3 TGTGCCATCAGTGAGTACGGCCGGACTAGAGTATCCGAGACCCAGTACTTC CAISEYGRTRVSETQYF
- TRBJ1-2 TRBD1 TRBV29-1 TGCAGCGTTGAATTAGGCAGGGGGCACGGCTACACCTTC CSVELGRGHGYTF
- TRBJ2-3 TRBD2 TRBV18 TGTGCCAGCTCCCGACTAGCGGGAGACACAGATACGCAGTATTTT CASSRLAGDTDTQYF
- TRBJ2-1 - TRBV11-1 TGTGCCAGCAGTTTTTTCCGGACTAAAAATGAGCAGTTCTTC CASSFFRTKNEQFF
- TRBJ2-3 - TRBV4-1 TGCGCCAGCAGCCAAGATCCTTTCGGAGGGCCCGGAGATACGCAGTATTTT CASSQDPFGGPGDTQYF
few TRBJ1-1 - TRBV2 TGTGCCACCGGACAGTTGAACACTGAAGCTTTCTTT CATGQLNTEAFF
- TRBJ1-2 TRBD1 TRBV7-8 TGTGCCAGCAGCTTAGCACCGGGACAGGGGAATGGCTACACCTTC CASSLAPGQGNGYTF
- TRBJ1-2 TRBD1 TRBV9 TGTGCCAGCAGCGTATCGGGACAGCCAACTAACTATGGCTACACCTTC CASSVSGQPTNYGYTF
- TRBJ1-5 TRBD1 TRBV10-3 TGTGCCATCAGTGAGTCGGGCAGGGGGAGCAATCAGCCCCAGCATTTT CAISESGRGSNQPQHF
- TRBJ2-5 TRBD1 TRBV28 TGTGCCAGCAGTTGGACAGGCCCACGGGAGACCCAGTACTTC CASSWTGPRETQYF
- TRBJ2-7 - TRBV11-2 TGTGCCAGCAGCCAGGATCGCGGGGAGCAGTACTTC CASSQDRGEQYF
few TRBJ2-1 TRBD2 TRBV6-6 TGTGCCAGCAGTCCGGGTGGGGGGGGTGAGCAGTTCTTC CASSPGGGGEQFF
- TRBJ2-7 - TRBV7-3 TGTGCCAGCAGCTTACAGGGGATTGGGTCCTACGAGCAGTACTTC CASSLQGIGSYEQYF
- TRBJ2-1 - TRBV29-1 TGCAGCGCCAGCCCCAGGTCCTACAATGAGCAGTTCTTC CSASPRSYNEQFF
- TRBJ2-5 TRBD2 TRBV14 TGTGCCAGCAGCCAACTACTGACGGGGGGGTCCGGAGAGACCCAGTACTTC CASSQLLTGGSGETQYF
few TRBJ2-5 TRBD1 TRBV7-3 TGTGCCAGCAGCCCCATGGCAGGGGGCAGAGAGACCCAGTACTTC CASSPMAGGRETQYF
- TRBJ1-1 TRBD1 TRBV15 TGTGCCACCAGCAGAGACTGGGACAGGATGAACACTGAAGCTTTCTTT CATSRDWDRMNTEAFF
- TRBJ2-1 - TRBV6-6 TGTGCCAGCAGCCTCCAGGCGGGGTCCTACAATGAGCAGTTCTTC CASSLQAGSYNEQFF
- TRBJ1-5 - TRBV7-2 TGTGCCAGCAGCTTACGGCCAGGTCTTTTCCGCAATCAGCCCCAGCATTTT CASSLRPGLFRNQPQHF
- TRBJ2-3 - TRBV6-4 TGTGCCAGCAGTGAAGGAGGTCAGATCACAGATACGCAGTATTTT CASSEGGQITDTQYF
- TRBJ2-6 - TRBV7-7 TGTGCTAGCAGCCCCGTAATTGGGCAAGCTGGGGCCAACGTCCTGACTTTC CASSPVIGQAGANVLTF
- TRBJ2-2 TRBD2 TRBV11-3 TGTGCCAGCAGCTTAGAAGCGGGGAGCGGGGAGCTGTTTTTT CASSLEAGSGELFF
once TRBJ2-3 - TRBV28 TGTGCCAGCAGTTTATTTGACAGGGAGGAGGATACGCAGTATTTT CASSLFDREEDTQYF
- TRBJ2-7 - TRBV7-2 TGTGCCAGCAGCCAAAACAGCCTTGGTCTCTTAGAGCAGTACTTC CASSQNSLGLLEQYF
- TRBJ2-3 - TRBV11-1 TGTGCCAGCAGCTTGTTTGCGGGGTACACAGATACGCAGTATTTT CASSLFAGYTDTQYF
- TRBJ2-7 TRBD2 TRBV6-1 TGTGCCAGCAGTGAAGTGGGGGCTAGCGGGATGCTCGCCTACGAGCAGTACTTC CASSEVGASGMLAYEQYF
- TRBJ2-2 TRBD1 TRBV6-5 TGTGCCAGCAGGGGGACAGGGGAATCACCCGGGGAGCTGTTTTTT CASRGTGESPGELFF
few TRBJ2-3 - TRBV6-4 TGTGCCAGCAGTGACTCTGGCGGAGGCACAGATACGCAGTATTTT CASSDSGGGTDTQYF
- TRBJ2-4 TRBD2 TRBV2 TGTGCCAGCAGTGAAATCTCTAGCGGGTCCATACTAGCCAAAAACATTCAGTACTTC CASSEISSGSILAKNIQYF
- TRBJ2-5 TRBD1 TRBV7-2 TGTGCCAGCAGCTACGACAGGGAGGAGACCCAGTACTTC CASSYDREETQYF
- TRBJ2-7 TRBD2 TRBV27 TGTGCCAGCAGTCTCCGACTAGCGGGAGGGCCTCGGAGCTCCTACGAGCAGTACTTC CASSLRLAGGPRSSYEQYF
- TRBJ2-7 - TRBV4-1 TGCGCCAGCAGCCAAGGACAGGTTTCCTCCTCTAGAGAGCAGTACTTC CASSQGQVSSSREQYF
few TRBJ2-3 TRBD2 TRBV5-1 TGCGCCAGCACCCTAGCGGGAGAAGATACGCAGTATTTT CASTLAGEDTQYF
- TRBJ1-4 - TRBV6-5 TGTGCCAGCAGTAACTCGCAAGGGGTCTGGGAAAAACTGTTTTTT CASSNSQGVWEKLFF
- TRBJ2-1 TRBD2 TRBV28 TGTGCCAGCCGAGCCCGACCAAACCTAGCGGGAGGCCACTACAATGAGCAGTTCTTC CASRARPNLAGGHYNEQFF
- TRBJ1-3 - TRBV6-6 TGTGCCAGCAGTTACTCGCAGGGAACGGGAAACACCATATATTTT CASSYSQGTGNTIYF
- TRBJ1-1 TRBD1 TRBV27 TGTGCCAGCAGGACCGGGACAGGGGGCCCTGAAGCTTTCTTT CASRTGTGGPEAFF
- TRBJ2-7 TRBD1 TRBV6-5 TGTGCCACTAGGACAGGGGGCTCCTACGAGCAGTACTTC CATRTGGSYEQYF
- TRBJ2-6 - TRBV5-6 TGTGCCAGCAGAGACACTGGGGCCAACGTCCTGACTTTC CASRDTGANVLTF
- TRBJ2-7 - TRBV7-9 TGTGCCAGCAGCTTAGAAGCGGTAGCCTTCTCCTACGAGCAGTACTTC CASSLEAVAFSYEQYF
- TRBJ2-1 TRBD1 TRBV28 TGTGCCAGCAGAGGGACAGACTACAATGAGCAGTTCTTC CASRGTDYNEQFF
- TRBJ2-4 - TRBV6-1 TGTGCCAGCAGTGAAGGAGGGGGGGTCAAAAACATTCAGTACTTC CASSEGGGVKNIQYF
- TRBJ1-5 - TRBV19 TGTGCCAGTAGTATTGGGGCCCTACCCACGGGTCAGCCCCAGCATTTT CASSIGALPTGQPQHF